This TCR beta chain stems from a study of cytomegalovirus exposure and HLA in healthy donors. Findings and caveats of the study: Rare TCR sequences dominated, though some public TCRs recurred in many donors.

Points on this clone: The antigen remains undetermined.

The CDR3 is 14 residues long. Germline V CDR1 and CDR2: SGDLS, YYNGEE. Trimming took 0 bases from V and 1 from J, leaving 7 bases between them. Assay used: immunoSEQ multiplex PCR; TCRdb lists only in-frame clones, some missing. The sample contains around 160,000 clones, over 80% of which appear only once. This chain connects TRBV9 to TRBJ2-5, with unresolved D. Sequencing was done on a sample of PBMCs. The sequence was obtained from a man aged 25-45 years in good health and CMV-seropositive. The CDR3 protein is CASSVGLPQETQYF. For the CDR3, the DNA is TGTGCCAGCAGCGTAGGTCTTCCCCAAGAGACCCAGTACTTC.